The 25 T cell receptor beta chains given below trace back to one sample, sequenced in a study of Ad26.COV2.S vaccination and SARS-CoV-2 variants. The treatment denotes: 15 to 20 received Ad26.COV2.S at low or high dose, single or two shots; roughly five received placebo; per-sample allocation not given. The study sampled participants on day 63 after the first vaccine or placebo injection. Data came from immunoSEQ multiplex PCR; TCRdb stores just in-frame clones and leaves some out. The profile shows about 480,000 clones, around 85% of them singletons. Material: peripheral blood, obtained in a trial of Ad26.COV2.S vaccine versus placebo. These receptors originate from a person aged 18-65 years who received the Ad26.COV2.S COVID-19 vaccine or a placebo.

J is TRBJ1-2 and V is TRBV18; 7 bases match TRBD1. The CDR3 is made up of 15 amino acids. After removal of 2 bases from V and 3 bases from J, the junction contained 6 bases not matched to a gene. The germline V gene encodes CDR1 KGHSH and CDR2 LQKENI. The CDR3 DNA reads as TGTGCCAGCTCACCATTAGGGGGCAGCGACTATGGCTACACCTTC. It codes for CASSPLGGSDYGYTF.

V gene TRBV6-5 combines with J gene TRBJ2-5, with D perhaps matching TRBD1 or TRBD2 (7 bases each). Deletions cut 8 bases from V and 1 base from J, with 14 bases between. Germline loops: CDR1 MNHEY, CDR2 SVGAGI. The CDR3 length is 14 residues. CDR3 in DNA: TGTGCCAGCTTCGCCAGGGGGGGCCAAGAGACCCAGTACTTC. It is translated as CASFARGGQETQYF.

This sequence joins TRBV6-1 and TRBJ2-1; 10 bases agree with TRBD1. The germline gives CDR1 MNHNS, CDR2 SASEGT. The trim removed 3 bases at V and 13 bases at J, leaving 6 bases unmatched. The CDR3 runs 13 residues. DNA of the CDR3: TGTGCCAGCAGTGACGGACAGGGGGGACGCCAGTTCTTC. It specifies CASSDGQGGRQFF.

This clone was counted a single time. The CDR3 is CASKRPGQLYNEQFF. The DNA of the CDR3 is TGTGCCTCCAAACGACCGGGACAGCTCTACAATGAGCAGTTCTTC. The chain couples TRBV30 to TRBJ2-1; 7 nucleotides agree with TRBD1. Per germline, CDR1 GTSNPN and CDR2 SVGIG (reference sequence). V lost 7 bases and J lost 3; bases outside the gene matches: 12. This CDR3 contains 15 residues.

This clone came up a few times. The chain recombines TRBV4-2 with TRBJ1-5; D is undetermined. The CDR3 loop spans 16 amino acids. Deletions cut 0 bases from V and 0 bases from J, with 9 bases between. Germline CDR1 reads LGHNA; CDR2 reads YNFKEQ. For the CDR3, the DNA is TGTGCCAGCAGCCAAGATAACACCCATAGCAATCAGCCCCAGCATTTT. It translates to CASSQDNTHSNQPQHF.

V and J are TRBV27 and TRBJ2-2, with 7 nucleotides matching TRBD2. Looked up from germline, CDR1 is MNHEY and CDR2 is SMNVEV (reference sequence). V was pared by 3 bases and J by 7 bases, with 17 bases of the junction left unmatched. This CDR3 region has 18 residues. This CDR3 is CASSFKGFGGGIFGELFF. In DNA form, the CDR3 reads TGTGCCAGCAGTTTCAAGGGGTTTGGGGGAGGGATTTTCGGGGAGCTGTTTTTT.

V gene TRBV4-1 combines with J gene TRBJ2-1; maybe TRBD2 (6 bases). Trimming cost V 3 bases and J 8 bases, with 14 bases left between them. The CDR3 spans 14 residues. The germline CDR1 and CDR2 sequences are MGHRA and YSYEKL. The CDR3 DNA reads as TGCGCCAGCAGCCAGCCTAGCGAGGGATATGAGCAGTTCTTC. Its translation: CASSQPSEGYEQFF.

The chain is built from TRBV18 and TRBJ1-1; D is ambiguous. Per germline, CDR1 KGHSH and CDR2 LQKENI. This CDR3 is 14 amino acids long. Trimming stripped 6 bases from V and 1 base from J, with 12 bases between. The CDR3 protein is CASSRRVENTEAFF. For the CDR3, the DNA is TGTGCCAGCTCCCGTCGAGTGGAGAACACTGAAGCTTTCTTT.

This clone turned up a few times. V is TRBV28 and J is TRBJ2-7; 10 bases agree with TRBD1. The germline gives CDR1 MDHEN, CDR2 SYDVKM. Unmatched junction bases numbered 4, after V lost 7 bases and J lost 7 bases. This CDR3 contains 12 residues. The DNA of the CDR3 is TGTGCCAGCAAGACAGGGGGCGGTGAGCAGTACTTC. This encodes CASKTGGGEQYF.

The CDR3 sequence: CASSTNRQGATYNEQFF. CDR3 coding DNA: TGTGCCAGTAGTACAAATCGACAGGGGGCCACCTACAATGAGCAGTTCTTC. The V gene is TRBV19, the J gene TRBJ2-1; 10 bases are shared with TRBD1. The V gene end was trimmed by 4 bases and the J gene end by 2 bases; junction bases not matched to a gene: 8. Germline V gene sequence: CDR1 LNHDA, CDR2 SQIVND (reference sequence). The CDR3 runs 17 residues.

The CDR3 sequence is CARKAGASYEQYF. The CDR3 bases are TGTGCCAGAAAGGCGGGCGCCTCCTACGAGCAGTACTTC. V and J are TRBV2 and TRBJ2-7, with D possibly being TRBD2 (5 bases). Deletions cut 9 bases from V and 0 bases from J, with 12 bases between. Germline V CDR1 and CDR2: SNHLY, FYNNEI. The CDR3 has 13 amino acids.

This chain connects TRBV7-8 to TRBJ2-1; TRBD2 agrees at 15 bases. Germline trimming cut 3 bases from V and 5 bases from J; bases unmatched to any gene: 11. CDR1 and CDR2 (germline): SGHVS, FQNEAQ. The CDR3 length is 19 residues. This CDR3 reads CASSFSRGTSGRLDNEQFF. The DNA of the CDR3 is TGTGCCAGCAGCTTCTCCCGAGGGACTAGCGGGAGGCTCGACAATGAGCAGTTCTTC.

The rearrangement joins TRBV28 to TRBJ2-7; D gene unclear. This CDR3 region has 16 residues. Trimming shortened V by 6 bases and J by 4 bases, and 22 bases separated the two germline ends. Germline assignment: CDR1 MDHEN and CDR2 SYDVKM. The CDR3 sequence is CASRPPSGRLRYEQYF. Here the CDR3 DNA reads TGTGCCAGCAGGCCTCCCTCGGGCAGGTTGCGGTACGAGCAGTACTTC. Combining the CDR3 with reference TRBV28 and TRBJ2-7 gives the whole variable domain DVKVTQSSRYLVKRTGEKVFLECVQDMDHENMFWYRQDPGLGLRLIYFSYDVKMKEKGDIPEGYSVSREKKERFSLILESASTNQTSMYLCASRPPSGRLRYEQYFGPGTRLTVT.

V and J are TRBV6-2 or TRBV6-3 and TRBJ2-6; 8 bases are shared with TRBD1. Looked up from germline, CDR1 is MNHEY and CDR2 is SVGEGT. V shed 4 bases, J shed 0 bases, and the junction held 11 bases outside the gene matches. The CDR3 contains 19 residues. This chain's CDR3 is CASSFRPGQEISGANVLTF. In DNA form, the CDR3 reads TGTGCCAGCAGTTTCCGGCCGGGACAGGAGATCTCTGGGGCCAACGTCCTGACTTTC.

The chain couples TRBV2 to TRBJ2-3; no clear D gene. Germline assignment: CDR1 SNHLY and CDR2 FYNNEI. V dropped 8 bases and J dropped 3 bases, with 18 bases sitting between them. CDR3 size: 15 residues. Written as DNA, the CDR3 is TGTGCCAGCCTCCGGCTCCCCGATCGGACAGATACGCAGTATTTT. Translating it yields CASLRLPDRTDTQYF. The whole variable domain, remainder taken from reference TRBV2 and TRBJ2-3, is EPEVTQTPSHQVTQMGQEVILRCVPISNHLYFYWYRQILGQKVEFLVSFYNNEISEKSEIFDDQFSVERPDGSNFTLKIRSTKLEDSAMYFCASLRLPDRTDTQYFGPGTRLTVL.

The rearrangement uses TRBV11-1 and TRBJ1-1; tentative D call: TRBD1 (5 bases). V was trimmed by 1 base and J by 1 base, leaving 10 bases between them. Germline loops: CDR1 SGHAT, CDR2 FQDESV (reference sequence). The length of the CDR3 is 15 residues. CDR3 in DNA: TGTGCCAGCAGCTTAGTGGGACTGCGGAACACTGAAGCTTTCTTT. This translates into CASSLVGLRNTEAFF.

The gene calls are TRBV4-3 and TRBJ2-3; D is ambiguous. Per the germline V gene, CDR1 is LGHNA and CDR2 is YSLEER. The CDR3 contains 15 residues. Trimming cost V 1 base and J 4 bases, with 12 bases left between them. In DNA form, the CDR3 reads TGCGCCAGCAGCCAAGGTCTAGGCAGTTCAGATACGCAGTATTTT. It is translated as CASSQGLGSSDTQYF.

As for this clone: The same CDR3 arises from other DNA sequences in this sample as well. The V and J genes are TRBV10-3 and TRBJ1-4, with 7 nucleotides matching TRBD1. J lost 7 bases, V lost 4 bases, and 6 bases had no gene match. CDR3 length: 14 residues. CDR1 and CDR2 from the germline V gene are ENHRY and SYGVKD. CDR3 nucleotide sequence: TGTGCCATCAGTGCAGGGGGGGGTTTTGAAAAACTGTTTTTT. This encodes CAISAGGGFEKLFF.

J is TRBJ1-3 and V is TRBV6-5; D is unclear. The CDR3 contains 16 residues. From germline, CDR1 is MNHEY and CDR2 SVGAGI. The germline V and J ends were trimmed by 0 bases and 0 bases, with 9 bases remaining between them. The CDR3, as DNA: TGTGCCAGCAGTTACTCGATGGGCCTCTCTGGAAACACCATATATTTT. Its protein is CASSYSMGLSGNTIYF.

This clone was picked up many times. The chain recombines TRBV4-3 with TRBJ1-4; 9 bases match TRBD1. Germline V gene lookup returns CDR1 LGHNA and CDR2 YSLEER. Trimming cost V 1 base and J 8 bases; bases outside gene matches: 5. CDR3 length: 15 residues. The CDR3 nucleotides are TGCGCCAGCAGCCAAGTCGGGACAGGGCGAGAAAAACTGTTTTTT. It is translated as CASSQVGTGREKLFF.

The rearrangement links TRBV3-1 (or the pseudogene TRBV3-2) to TRBJ2-3, with TRBD2 matching 11 bases. The CDR3 spans 19 residues. The V and J ends lost 0 bases and 5 bases, in that order; junction bases with no gene match: 13. Germline-derived CDR1 and CDR2 are LGHDT and YNNKEL (reference sequence). The CDR3 nucleotides read TGTGCCAGCAGCCAAGAATCCCCCCTACTAGCGGGAGTAATAGATACGCAGTATTTT. Encoded protein: CASSQESPLLAGVIDTQYF.

The rearrangement joins TRBV20-1 to TRBJ2-3, with unresolved D. The CDR3 is made up of 11 amino acids. Trimming took off 5 bases at V and 4 bases at J, with 7 bases between the two ends. The germline gives CDR1 DFQATT, CDR2 SNEGSKA (reference sequence). CDR3 in DNA: TGCAGTGCTGGTGTTTCAGATACGCAGTATTTT. The encoded protein is CSAGVSDTQYF.

The genes are TRBV28 and TRBJ1-2; possibly TRBD1 for D (6 bases). The CDR3 has 13 amino acids. Germline loops: CDR1 MDHEN, CDR2 SYDVKM. V was pared by 2 bases and J by 7 bases, with 11 bases between. Written as DNA, the CDR3 is TGTGCCAGCAGTTTACTAAACAGGGCTGGCTACACCTTC. It yields the protein CASSLLNRAGYTF.

The chain joins TRBV25-1 to TRBJ1-1; D remains unclear. The CDR3 sequence is 14 residues long. Trimming stripped 1 base from V and 2 bases from J, with 8 bases between. Germline CDR1 reads MGHDK; CDR2 reads SYGVNS. The CDR3 coding sequence is TGTGCCAGCAGTGAATTCGGTCAAAACACTGAAGCTTTCTTT. It translates to CASSEFGQNTEAFF.

The gene calls are TRBV7-6 and TRBJ2-7; D perhaps matches TRBD2 (8 bases). The CDR3 is made up of 18 amino acids. V lost 5 bases to trimming and J lost 1 base, with 24 bases between them. Germline V lookup: CDR1 SGHVS, CDR2 FNYEAQ. CDR3 sequence: CASSPRRGDSHVSYEQYF. The CDR3, as DNA: TGTGCCAGCAGCCCACGGCGGGGGGACAGTCACGTTTCCTACGAGCAGTACTTC.